This T cell receptor (beta chain) emerged from a study of blood T cell repertoires in COVID-19 (dated by TCRdb to the early 2020s). Background for the entire study: The collaborator samples originated in the United States, Italy and Spain and spanned the acute and convalescent phases of COVID-19. The prospective study material was composed of cDNA or gDNA derived from T cells, B-cell-depleted T cells, or PBMCs. Deeply sampled blood TCRbeta repertoires from subjects exposed to, actively infected with, or recovered from COVID-19 were included in the dataset. A freely available public database, intended as a resource for researchers studying the immune response to SARS-CoV-2, is where the repertoires were released. Samples were obtained from the ongoing ImmuneRACE study (first 160 participants) and from some 1,300 subjects provided by 6 global collaborators. Nearly every sample came with metadata listing a de-identified subject ID, COVID-19 status, age in years and sex. Where available, HLA class I and class II types were taken from metadata supplied by the sample provider and were not determined by assay-based typing. Findings and caveats that apply to the study as a whole: The quantity of clinical and demographic metadata differed by source and by participant and was supplied without curation.

In the germline V gene (reference sequence), CDR1 corresponds to MNHEY and CDR2 to SMNVEV. V and J are trimmed by 7 bases and 4 bases, and the gene matches miss 8 bases of the junction. The CDR3 goes from the cysteine to the phenylalanine over 14 residues. Just the 42-base CDR3 DNA is kept, in frame starting at base 1. To note about this clone: Its antigen is not yet known. Per-nucleotide qualities are absent, and no much larger clonotype sits a single base away.

TCRbeta CDR3 regions were amplified from genomic DNA using the immunoSEQ Assay, a bias-controlled multiplex PCR. On the study's bioinformatics: The number of nucleated cells in each sample was estimated from the amplification of reference gene primers within the assay. To quantify the absolute abundance of each unique TCRbeta CDR3 rearrangement, sequence reads were collapsed and filtered. For each sample, productive Simpson clonality was calculated as the square root of Simpson's diversity index over productive rearrangements. TCRdb carries this immuneACCESS record with in-frame sequences only. Its versions omit some clonotypes, under half of them owing to an unresolved V gene in the studies checked, with the rest unexplained. V and J calls and clone size are as listed in that table; D and trimming were resolved from the DNA. For this sample the table gives around 260,000 clones, of which around four fifths were detected only once. Under 5.5% of the sample lies in the top ten.

Collaborating institutions collected whole blood in K2EDTA tubes following their own protocols. Collaborator samples were shipped for TCRbeta analysis as frozen whole blood, isolated PBMCs, or DNA extracted from either sample type. The sequencing sample was made of peripheral blood. The TCR sequence derives from a man aged 55 to 70 with acute or convalescent COVID-19. This receptor chain uses TRBV27 and TRBJ2-7; 9 middle bases align to TRBD1. CDR3 reads: CASKPPGQGYEQYF. Read as DNA, the sequence is TGTGCCAGCAAGCCACCGGGACAGGGTTACGAGCAGTACTTC.